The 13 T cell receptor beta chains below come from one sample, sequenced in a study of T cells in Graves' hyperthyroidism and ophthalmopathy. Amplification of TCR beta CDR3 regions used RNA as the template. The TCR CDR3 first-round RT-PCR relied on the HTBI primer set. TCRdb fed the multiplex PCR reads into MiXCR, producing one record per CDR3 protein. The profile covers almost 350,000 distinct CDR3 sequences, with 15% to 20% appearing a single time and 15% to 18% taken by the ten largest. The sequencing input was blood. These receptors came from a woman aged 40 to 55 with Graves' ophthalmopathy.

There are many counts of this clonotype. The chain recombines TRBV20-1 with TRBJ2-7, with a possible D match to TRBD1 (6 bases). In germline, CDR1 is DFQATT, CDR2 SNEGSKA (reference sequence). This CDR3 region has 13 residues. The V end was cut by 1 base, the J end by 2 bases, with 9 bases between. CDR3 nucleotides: TGCAGTGCTAGAGGCCGGGACACCTACGAGCAGTACTTC. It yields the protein CSARGRDTYEQYF.

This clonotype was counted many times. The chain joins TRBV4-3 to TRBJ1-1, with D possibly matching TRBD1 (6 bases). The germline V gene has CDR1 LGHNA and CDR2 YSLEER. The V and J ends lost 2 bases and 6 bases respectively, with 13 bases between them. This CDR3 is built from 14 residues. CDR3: CASSQTTGFAEAFF. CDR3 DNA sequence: TGCGCCAGCAGCCAAACGACAGGATTCGCTGAAGCTTTCTTT.

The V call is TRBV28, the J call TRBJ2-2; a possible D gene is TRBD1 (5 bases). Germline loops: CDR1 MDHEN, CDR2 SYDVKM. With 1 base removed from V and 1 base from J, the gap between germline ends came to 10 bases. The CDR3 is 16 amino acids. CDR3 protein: CASSLYSTGNTGELFF. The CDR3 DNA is TGTGCCAGCAGTTTATACTCCACAGGGAACACCGGGGAGCTGTTTTTT.

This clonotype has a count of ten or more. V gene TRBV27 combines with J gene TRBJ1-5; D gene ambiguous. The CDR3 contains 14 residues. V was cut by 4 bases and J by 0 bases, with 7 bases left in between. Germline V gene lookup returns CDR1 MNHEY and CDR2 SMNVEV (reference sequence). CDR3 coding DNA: TGTGCCAGCAGTTCCGGATATAGCAATCAGCCCCAGCATTTT. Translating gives CASSSGYSNQPQHF.

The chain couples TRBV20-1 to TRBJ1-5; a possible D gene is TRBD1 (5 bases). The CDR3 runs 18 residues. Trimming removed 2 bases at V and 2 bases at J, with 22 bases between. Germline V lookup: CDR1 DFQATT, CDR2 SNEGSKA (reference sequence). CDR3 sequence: CSARPLARGPGGNQPQHF. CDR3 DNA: TGCAGTGCTAGACCCTTGGCGAGGGGCCCCGGGGGCAATCAGCCCCAGCATTTT.

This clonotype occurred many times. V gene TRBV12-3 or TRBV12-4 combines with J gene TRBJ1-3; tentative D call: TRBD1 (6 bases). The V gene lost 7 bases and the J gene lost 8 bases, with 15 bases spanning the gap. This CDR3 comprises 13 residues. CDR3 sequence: CASTPTGPDTIYF. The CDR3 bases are TGTGCCAGCACCCCGACAGGACCAGACACCATATATTTT.

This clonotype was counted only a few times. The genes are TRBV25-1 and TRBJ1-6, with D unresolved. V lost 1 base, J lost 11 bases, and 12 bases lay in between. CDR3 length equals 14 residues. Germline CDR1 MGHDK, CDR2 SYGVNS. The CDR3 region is CASSESTTWTPLHF. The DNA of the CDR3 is TGTGCCAGCAGTGAATCGACAACGTGGACACCCCTCCACTTT.

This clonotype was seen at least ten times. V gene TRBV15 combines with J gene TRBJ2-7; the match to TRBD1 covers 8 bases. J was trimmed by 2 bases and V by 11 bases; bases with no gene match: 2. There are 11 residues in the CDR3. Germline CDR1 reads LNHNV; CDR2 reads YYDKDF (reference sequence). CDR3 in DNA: TGTGCCCTGGGACAGGCCTACGAGCAGTACTTC. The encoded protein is CALGQAYEQYF. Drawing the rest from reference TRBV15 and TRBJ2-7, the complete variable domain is DAMVIQNPRYQVTQFGKPVTLSCSQTLNHNVMYWYQQKSSQAPKLLFHYYDKDFNNEADTPDNFQSRRPNTSFCFLDIRSPGLGDTAMYLCALGQAYEQYFGPGTRLTVT.

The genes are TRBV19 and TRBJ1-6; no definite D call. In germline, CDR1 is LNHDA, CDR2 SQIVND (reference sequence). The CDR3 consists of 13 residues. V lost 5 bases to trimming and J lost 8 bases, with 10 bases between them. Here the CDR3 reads CASSPLGDSPLHF. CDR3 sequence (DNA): TGTGCCAGTAGTCCTCTCGGCGATTCACCCCTCCACTTT.

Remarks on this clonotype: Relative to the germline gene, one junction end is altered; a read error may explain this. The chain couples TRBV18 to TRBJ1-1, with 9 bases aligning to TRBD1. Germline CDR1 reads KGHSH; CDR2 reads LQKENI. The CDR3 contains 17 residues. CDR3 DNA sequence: TGTGCCAGCTCACCAGCCGATCTAACAGGGGGCTGGACTGAAGTTTTCTTT. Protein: CASSPADLTGGWTEVFF.

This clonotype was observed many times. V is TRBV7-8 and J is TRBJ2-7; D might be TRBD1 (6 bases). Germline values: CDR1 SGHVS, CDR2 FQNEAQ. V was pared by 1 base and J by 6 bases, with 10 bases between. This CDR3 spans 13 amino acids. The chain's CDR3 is CASSLDREFEQYF. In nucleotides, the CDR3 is TGTGCCAGCAGCTTAGACAGGGAATTCGAGCAGTACTTC.

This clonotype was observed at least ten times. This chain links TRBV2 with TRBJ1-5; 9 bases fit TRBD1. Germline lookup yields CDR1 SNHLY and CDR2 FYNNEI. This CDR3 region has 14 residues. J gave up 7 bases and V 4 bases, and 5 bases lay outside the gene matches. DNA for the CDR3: TGTGCCAGCAGTGTGGACAGGGGAAAGCAGCCCCAGCATTTT. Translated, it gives CASSVDRGKQPQHF.

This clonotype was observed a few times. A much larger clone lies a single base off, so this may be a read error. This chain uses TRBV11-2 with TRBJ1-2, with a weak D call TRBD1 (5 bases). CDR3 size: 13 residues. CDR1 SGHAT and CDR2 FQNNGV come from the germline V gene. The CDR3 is CASSPQANYGHTF. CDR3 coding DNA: TGTGCCAGCAGCCCACAGGCTAACTATGGCCACACCTTC.